Ten or more counts support the clone carrying this T cell receptor (beta chain). Construction of the TCRbeta library involved unique molecular identifiers. MiXCR, run by TCRdb on the PCR reads, gives a single entry per CDR3 protein. The sample carries roughly 200,000 distinct CDR3 sequences, around 7% recorded once. CDR3 length: 13 amino acids. The J segment lost 5 bases and the V segment lost 6 bases, leaving 4 bases of the junction unmatched. From germline, CDR1 is SQVTM and CDR2 ANQGSEA. The data belong to a study of T-cell reconstitution after alpha-beta-depleted transplantation in children. The chain employs TRBV29-1 and TRBJ1-4; 9 bases are a match to TRBD1. This receptor was identified in a human donor who donated a stem cell graft to a child with Wiskott-Aldrich syndrome. This sample comprised PBMCs from the stem cell graft donor, obtained from the stem cell graft. CDR3: CSVPDRGNEKLFF. In nucleotides, the CDR3 is TGCAGCGTGCCGGACAGGGGAAATGAAAAACTGTTTTTT.